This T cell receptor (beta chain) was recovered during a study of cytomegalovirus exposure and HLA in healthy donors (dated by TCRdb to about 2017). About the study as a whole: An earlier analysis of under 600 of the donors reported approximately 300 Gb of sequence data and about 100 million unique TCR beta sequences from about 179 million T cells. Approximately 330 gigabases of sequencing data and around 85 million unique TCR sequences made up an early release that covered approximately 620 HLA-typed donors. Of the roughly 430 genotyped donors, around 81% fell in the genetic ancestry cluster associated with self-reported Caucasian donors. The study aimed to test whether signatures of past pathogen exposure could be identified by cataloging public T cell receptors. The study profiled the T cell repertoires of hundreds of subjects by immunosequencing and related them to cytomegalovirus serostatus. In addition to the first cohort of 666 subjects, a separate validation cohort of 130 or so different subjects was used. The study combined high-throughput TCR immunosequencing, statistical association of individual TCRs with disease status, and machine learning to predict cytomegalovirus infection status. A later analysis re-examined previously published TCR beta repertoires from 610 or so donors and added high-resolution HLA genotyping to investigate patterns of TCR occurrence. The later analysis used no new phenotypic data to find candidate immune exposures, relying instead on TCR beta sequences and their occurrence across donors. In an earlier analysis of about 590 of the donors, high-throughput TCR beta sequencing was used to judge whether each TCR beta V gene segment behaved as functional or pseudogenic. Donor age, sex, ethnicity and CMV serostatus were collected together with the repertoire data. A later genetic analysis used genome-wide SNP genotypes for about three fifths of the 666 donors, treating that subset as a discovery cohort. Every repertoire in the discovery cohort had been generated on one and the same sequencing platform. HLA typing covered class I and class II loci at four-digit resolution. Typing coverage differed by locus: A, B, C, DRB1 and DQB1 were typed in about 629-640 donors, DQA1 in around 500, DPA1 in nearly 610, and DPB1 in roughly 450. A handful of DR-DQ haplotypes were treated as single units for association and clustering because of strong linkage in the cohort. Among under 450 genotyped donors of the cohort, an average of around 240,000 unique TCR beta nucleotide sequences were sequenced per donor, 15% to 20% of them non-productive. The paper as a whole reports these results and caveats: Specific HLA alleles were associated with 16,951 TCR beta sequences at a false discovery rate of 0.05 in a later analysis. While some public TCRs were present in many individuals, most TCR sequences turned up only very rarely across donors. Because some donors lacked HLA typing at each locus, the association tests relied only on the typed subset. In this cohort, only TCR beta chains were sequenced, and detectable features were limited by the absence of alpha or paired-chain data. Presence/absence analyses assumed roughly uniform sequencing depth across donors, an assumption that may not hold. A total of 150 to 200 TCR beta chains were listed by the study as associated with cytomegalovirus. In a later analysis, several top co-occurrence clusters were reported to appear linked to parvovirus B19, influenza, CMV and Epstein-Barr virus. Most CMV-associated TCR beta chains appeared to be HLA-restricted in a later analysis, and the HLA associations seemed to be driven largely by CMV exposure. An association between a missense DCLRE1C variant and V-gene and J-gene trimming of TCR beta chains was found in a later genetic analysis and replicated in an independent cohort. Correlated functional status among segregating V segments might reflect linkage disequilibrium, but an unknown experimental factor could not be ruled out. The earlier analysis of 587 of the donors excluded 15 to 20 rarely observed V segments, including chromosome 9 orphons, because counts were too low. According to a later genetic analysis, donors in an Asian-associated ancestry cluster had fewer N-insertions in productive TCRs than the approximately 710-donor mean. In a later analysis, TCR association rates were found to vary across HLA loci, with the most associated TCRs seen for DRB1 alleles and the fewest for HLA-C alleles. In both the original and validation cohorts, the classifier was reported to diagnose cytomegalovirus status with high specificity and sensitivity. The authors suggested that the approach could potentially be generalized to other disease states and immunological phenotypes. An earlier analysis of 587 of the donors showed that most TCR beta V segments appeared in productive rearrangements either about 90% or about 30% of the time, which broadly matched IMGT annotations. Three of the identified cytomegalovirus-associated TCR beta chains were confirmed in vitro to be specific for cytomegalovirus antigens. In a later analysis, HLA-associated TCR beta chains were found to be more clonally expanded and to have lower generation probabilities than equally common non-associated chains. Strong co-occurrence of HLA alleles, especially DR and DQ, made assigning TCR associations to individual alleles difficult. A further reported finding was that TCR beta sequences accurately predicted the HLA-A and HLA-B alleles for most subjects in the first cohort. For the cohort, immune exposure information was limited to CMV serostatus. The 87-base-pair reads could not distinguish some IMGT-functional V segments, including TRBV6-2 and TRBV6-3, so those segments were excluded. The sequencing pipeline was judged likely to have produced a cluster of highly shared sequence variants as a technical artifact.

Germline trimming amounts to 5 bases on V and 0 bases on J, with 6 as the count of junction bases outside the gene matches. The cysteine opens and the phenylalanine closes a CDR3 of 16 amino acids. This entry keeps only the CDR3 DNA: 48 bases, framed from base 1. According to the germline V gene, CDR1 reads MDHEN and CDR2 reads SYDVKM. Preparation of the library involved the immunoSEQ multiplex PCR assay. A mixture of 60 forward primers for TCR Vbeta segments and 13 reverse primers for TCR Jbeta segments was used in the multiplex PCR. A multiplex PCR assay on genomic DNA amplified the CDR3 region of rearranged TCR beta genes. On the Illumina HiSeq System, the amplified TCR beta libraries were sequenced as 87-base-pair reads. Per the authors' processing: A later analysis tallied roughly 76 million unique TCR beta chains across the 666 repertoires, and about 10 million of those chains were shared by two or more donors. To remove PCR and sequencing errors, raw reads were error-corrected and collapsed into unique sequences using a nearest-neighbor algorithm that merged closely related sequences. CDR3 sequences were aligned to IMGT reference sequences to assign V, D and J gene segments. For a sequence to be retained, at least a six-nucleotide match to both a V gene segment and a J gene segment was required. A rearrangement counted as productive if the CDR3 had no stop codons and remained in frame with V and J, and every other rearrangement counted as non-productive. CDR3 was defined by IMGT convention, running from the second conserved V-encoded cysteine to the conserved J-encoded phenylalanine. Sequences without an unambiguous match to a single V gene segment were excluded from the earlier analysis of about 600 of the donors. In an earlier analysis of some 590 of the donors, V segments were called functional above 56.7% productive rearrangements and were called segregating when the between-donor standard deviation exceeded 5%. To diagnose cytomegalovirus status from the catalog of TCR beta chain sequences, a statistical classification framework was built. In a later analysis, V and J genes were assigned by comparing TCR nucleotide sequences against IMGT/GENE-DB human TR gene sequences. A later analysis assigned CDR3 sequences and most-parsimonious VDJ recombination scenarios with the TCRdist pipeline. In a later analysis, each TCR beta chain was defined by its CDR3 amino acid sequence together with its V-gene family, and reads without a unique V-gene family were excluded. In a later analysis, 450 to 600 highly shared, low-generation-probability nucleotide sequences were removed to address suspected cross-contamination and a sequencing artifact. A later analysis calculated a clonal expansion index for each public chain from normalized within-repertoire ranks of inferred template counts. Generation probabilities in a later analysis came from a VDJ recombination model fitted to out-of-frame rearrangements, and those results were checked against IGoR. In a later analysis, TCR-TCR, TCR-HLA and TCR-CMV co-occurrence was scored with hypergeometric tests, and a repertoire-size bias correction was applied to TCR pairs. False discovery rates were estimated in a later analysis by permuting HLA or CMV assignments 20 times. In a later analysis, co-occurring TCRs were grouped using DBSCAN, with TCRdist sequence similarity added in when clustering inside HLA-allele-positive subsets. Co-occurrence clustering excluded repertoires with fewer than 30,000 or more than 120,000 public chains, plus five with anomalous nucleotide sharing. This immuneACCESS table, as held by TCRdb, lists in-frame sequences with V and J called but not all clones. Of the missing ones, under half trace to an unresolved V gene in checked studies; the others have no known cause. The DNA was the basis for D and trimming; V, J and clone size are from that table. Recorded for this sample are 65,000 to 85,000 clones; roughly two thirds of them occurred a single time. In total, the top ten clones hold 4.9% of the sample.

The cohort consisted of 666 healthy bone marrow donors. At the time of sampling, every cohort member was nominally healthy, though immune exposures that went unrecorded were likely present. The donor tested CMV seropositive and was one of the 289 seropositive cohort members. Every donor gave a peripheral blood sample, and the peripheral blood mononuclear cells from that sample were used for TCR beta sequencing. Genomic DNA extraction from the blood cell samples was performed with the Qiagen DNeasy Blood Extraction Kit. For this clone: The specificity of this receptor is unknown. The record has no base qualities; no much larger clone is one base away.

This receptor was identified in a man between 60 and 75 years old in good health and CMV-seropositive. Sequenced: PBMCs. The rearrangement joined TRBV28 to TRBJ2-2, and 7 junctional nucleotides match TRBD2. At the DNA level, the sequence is TGTGCCAGCAGTCCCCCAGCGGGGTCGAACACCGGGGAGCTGTTTTTT. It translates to CASSPPAGSNTGELFF. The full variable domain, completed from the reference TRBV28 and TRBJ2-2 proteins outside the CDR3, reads DVKVTQSSRYLVKRTGEKVFLECVQDMDHENMFWYRQDPGLGLRLIYFSYDVKMKEKGDIPEGYSVSREKKERFSLILESASTNQTSMYLCASSPPAGSNTGELFFGEGSRLTVL.